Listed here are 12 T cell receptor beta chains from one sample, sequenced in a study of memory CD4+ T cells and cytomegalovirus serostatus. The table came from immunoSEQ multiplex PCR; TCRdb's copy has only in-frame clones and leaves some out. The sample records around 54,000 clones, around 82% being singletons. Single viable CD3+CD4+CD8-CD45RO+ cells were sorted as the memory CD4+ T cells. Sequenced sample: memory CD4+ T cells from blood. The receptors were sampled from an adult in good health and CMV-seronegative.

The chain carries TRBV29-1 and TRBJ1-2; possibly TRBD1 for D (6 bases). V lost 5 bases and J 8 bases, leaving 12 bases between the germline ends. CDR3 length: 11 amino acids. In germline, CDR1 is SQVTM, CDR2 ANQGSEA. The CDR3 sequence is CSVNTGNGYTF. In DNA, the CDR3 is TGCAGCGTTAATACAGGGAACGGCTACACCTTC.

The CDR3 spells CASSSSGIESKNIQYF. The CDR3 bases are TGTGCCAGCAGTTCTAGCGGGATTGAGTCCAAAAACATTCAGTACTTC. The V and J genes are TRBV6-4 and TRBJ2-4, with TRBD2 identical over 9 bases. From germline, CDR1 is MRHNA and CDR2 SNTAGT. The CDR3 is 16 amino acids. The trim removed 5 bases at V and 2 bases at J, leaving 7 bases unmatched.

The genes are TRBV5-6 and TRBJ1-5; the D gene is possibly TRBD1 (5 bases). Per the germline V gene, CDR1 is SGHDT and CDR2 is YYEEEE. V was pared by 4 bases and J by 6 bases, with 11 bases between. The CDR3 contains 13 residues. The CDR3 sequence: CASSRQGFQPQHF. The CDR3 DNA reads TGTGCCAGCAGCCGGCAGGGATTTCAGCCCCAGCATTTT.

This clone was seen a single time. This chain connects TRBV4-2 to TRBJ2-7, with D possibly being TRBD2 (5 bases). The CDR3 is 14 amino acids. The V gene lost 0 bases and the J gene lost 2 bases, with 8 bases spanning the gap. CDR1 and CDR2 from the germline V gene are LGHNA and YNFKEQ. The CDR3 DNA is TGTGCCAGCAGCCAAGATTACGGGGCCTACGAGCAGTACTTC. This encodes CASSQDYGAYEQYF.

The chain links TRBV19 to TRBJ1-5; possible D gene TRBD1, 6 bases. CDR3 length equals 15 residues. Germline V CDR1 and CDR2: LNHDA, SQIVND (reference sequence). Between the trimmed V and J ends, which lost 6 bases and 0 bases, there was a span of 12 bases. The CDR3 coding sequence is TGTGCCAGTAGCCTTCAGGGGATTAGCAATCAGCCCCAGCATTTT. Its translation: CASSLQGISNQPQHF. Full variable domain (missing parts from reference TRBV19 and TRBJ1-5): DGGITQSPKYLFRKEGQNVTLSCEQNLNHDAMYWYRQDPGQGLRLIYYSQIVNDFQKGDIAEGYSVSREKKESFPLTVTSAQKNPTAFYLCASSLQGISNQPQHFGDGTRLSIL.

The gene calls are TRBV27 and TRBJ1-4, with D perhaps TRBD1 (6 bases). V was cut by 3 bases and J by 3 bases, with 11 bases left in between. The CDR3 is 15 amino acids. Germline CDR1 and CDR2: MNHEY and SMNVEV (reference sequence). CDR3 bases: TGTGCCAGCAGTTTTTGGGCAGGGGCTAATGAAAAACTGTTTTTT. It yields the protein CASSFWAGANEKLFF.

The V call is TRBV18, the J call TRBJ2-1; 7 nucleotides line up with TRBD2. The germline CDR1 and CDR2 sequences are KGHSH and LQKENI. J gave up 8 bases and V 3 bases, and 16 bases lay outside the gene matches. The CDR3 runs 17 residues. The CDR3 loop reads CASSPALGEGGSDEQFF. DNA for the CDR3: TGTGCCAGCTCACCCGCCTTGGGTGAGGGAGGGAGCGATGAGCAGTTCTTC.

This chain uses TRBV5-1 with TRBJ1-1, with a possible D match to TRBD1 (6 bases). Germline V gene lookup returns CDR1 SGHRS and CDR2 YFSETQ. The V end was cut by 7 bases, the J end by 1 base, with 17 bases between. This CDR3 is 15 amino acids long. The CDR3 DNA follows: TGCGCCAGCCGTCCCCGGGACATTGGGAACACTGAAGCTTTCTTT. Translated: CASRPRDIGNTEAFF.

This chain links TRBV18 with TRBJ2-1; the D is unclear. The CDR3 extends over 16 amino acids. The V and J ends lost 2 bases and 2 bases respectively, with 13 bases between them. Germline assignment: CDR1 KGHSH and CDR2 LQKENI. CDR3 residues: CASSPYRPVTYNEQFF. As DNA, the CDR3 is TGTGCCAGCTCACCATACCGGCCGGTGACCTACAATGAGCAGTTCTTC.

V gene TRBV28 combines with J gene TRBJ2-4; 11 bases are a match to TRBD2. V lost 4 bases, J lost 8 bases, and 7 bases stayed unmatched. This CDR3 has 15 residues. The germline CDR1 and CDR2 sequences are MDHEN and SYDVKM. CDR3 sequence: CASSSRLAGRDIQYF. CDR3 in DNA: TGTGCCAGCAGTTCCCGACTAGCGGGACGGGACATTCAGTACTTC.

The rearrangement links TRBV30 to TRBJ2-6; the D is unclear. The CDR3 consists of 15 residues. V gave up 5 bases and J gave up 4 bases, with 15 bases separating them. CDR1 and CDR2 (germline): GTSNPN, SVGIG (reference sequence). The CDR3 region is CAWYGHIRGANVLTF. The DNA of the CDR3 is TGTGCCTGGTACGGGCATATTAGAGGGGCCAACGTCCTGACTTTC.

The CDR3 loop is CASSAHREDEQYF. The DNA of the CDR3 is TGTGCCAGCAGCGCGCACCGGGAGGACGAGCAGTACTTC. This chain connects TRBV9 to TRBJ2-7; the match to TRBD2 covers 7 bases. The CDR3 sequence is 13 residues long. With 3 bases clipped from V and 5 bases from J, the junction kept 5 bases outside the gene matches. CDR1 SGDLS and CDR2 YYNGEE come from the germline V gene.